These T cell receptor beta chains were read from a single sample in a study of response to subunit inactivated influenza vaccine. TCRdb redid the calling of the RT-PCR reads with MiXCR, one entry per CDR3 protein. The sample lists some 300,000 distinct CDR3 sequences; 20% to 25% were seen once. Here the sequenced sample was PBMCs from blood, taken approximately 20 months after vaccination. Source of these receptors: a man aged 50-75 years who received an inactivated influenza vaccine. Each CDR3 is given with its conserved first and last residue. Fields, in order: V gene, J gene, D gene, CDR3 protein. A D gene is named only where the DNA matches it firmly.

TRBV15	TRBJ1-4	NA	CATKTGTRDEKLFF
TRBV12-3/TRBV12-4	TRBJ1-3	NA	CASIQGPGNTIYF
TRBV5-5	TRBJ1-5	NA	CASSLGGAFEPQHF
TRBV15	TRBJ1-2	NA	CATSGRDTANYGYTF
TRBV7-8	TRBJ2-2	NA	CASSWRDRTGGGELFF
TRBV7-8	TRBJ2-1	TRBD1	CASSTTGGRNEQFF
TRBV5-1	TRBJ1-5	NA	CASSLVFRDFNQPQHF
TRBV9	TRBJ2-7	TRBD2	CASSEAGTSAYEQYF
TRBV19	TRBJ2-7	NA	CASSIAAAREQYF
TRBV6-5	TRBJ1-6	NA	CASSYMGQPYSPLHF
TRBV4-2	TRBJ2-5	NA	CASSQDSAGAAETQYF
TRBV4-2	TRBJ2-2	NA	CASSQHTNTGELFF
TRBV21-1	TRBJ1-2	NA	CASSKGVDGYTF